The source of this T cell receptor beta chain is a study of shared clonotypes between healthy human individuals. Whole-study findings and limits: Represented diversity, genetic and exposure-history alike, was limited by few donors. Relative to their counterparts shared across all four donors, non-shared clonotypes exhibited diminished generation probabilities.

Only Caucasian adults living in Nashville, Tennessee served as donors. CD45RO+ cells joined CCR7-negative CD45RA+ TemRA cells to form CD8 memory. Concerning this clone: As yet, its antigen is unknown. Compared with germline, one end of the junction differs, possibly owing to a read error.

This CDR3 has 11 residues. Germline lookup yields CDR1 ENHRY and CDR2 SYGVKD. Clones were read by immunoSEQ multiplex PCR, and TCRdb kept only the in-frame ones, dropping some. This sample has 600,000 to 750,000 clones, with 90% found just once. This chain uses TRBV10-3 with TRBJ2-7; no reliable D call. The clonotype originates from a man aged 18 to 29 in good health. Some clones in this sample may be carry-over from other donors' samples. The sequenced material came from memory CD8+ T cells from PBMCs. Specified subset: CD45RO+ cells pooled with CCR7-negative TemRA cells. CDR3 nucleotides: TGTGCCATCAGGAAGAACAGCGCCCTGCACTTC. Residues: CAIRKNSALHF.